What follows are 21 T cell receptor beta chains derived from one specimen sequenced in a study of shared clonotypes between healthy human individuals (TCRdb year 2020). Libraries were built with the immunoSEQ multiplex PCR assay. TCRdb provides this immuneACCESS table in a form limited to in-frame rearrangements. Some clones are lacking; in checked studies, under half of them reflect an unresolved V gene, and why the rest are absent is not known. The sample records roughly 2.2 million clones, over 85% of which are singletons. The top ten clones comprise 0.39% of the sample. The specimen was naive CD4+ T cells from PBMCs. The meaning of the sample's cell subset or site label: CD45RA+ positively selected. These receptors came from a man aged 18 to 35 in good health. Some clones in this sample may be carry-over from other donors' samples.

The gene calls are TRBV6-1 and TRBJ2-7, with TRBD2 matching 7 bases. Germline CDR1 is MNHNS and CDR2 is SASEGT. The CDR3 extends over 15 amino acids. V dropped 5 bases and J dropped 11; count of bases not matched to a gene: 18. The CDR3 region is CASSSRGLASGLEYF. In DNA form, the CDR3 reads TGTGCCAGCAGTTCGCGGGGGTTGGCGTCGGGGTTGGAGTACTTC.

The chain joins TRBV29-1 to TRBJ2-1, with 10 bases lining up with TRBD2. J was trimmed by 9 bases and V by 7 bases; bases with no gene match: 12. Germline CDR1 reads SQVTM; CDR2 reads ANQGSEA. The CDR3 runs 14 residues. This CDR3 is CSGRGGLARAEQFF. The CDR3 DNA follows: TGCAGCGGACGGGGGGGACTAGCGAGGGCTGAGCAGTTCTTC.

With respect to this clone: At the DNA level, this CDR3 is encoded by other sequences in the same sample as well. V is TRBV6-5 and J is TRBJ2-7; D gene uncertain. The germline V gene encodes CDR1 MNHEY and CDR2 SVGAGI. Trimming removed 0 bases from V and 2 bases from J, with 5 bases in between. CDR3 length: 13 residues. Written as DNA, the CDR3 is TGTGCCAGCAGTTACTCAAGAACCTACGAGCAGTACTTC. It codes for CASSYSRTYEQYF.

The chain has TRBV9 and TRBJ2-7; D gene unclear. The CDR3 sequence is 13 residues long. Germline assignment: CDR1 SGDLS and CDR2 YYNGEE. Trimming shortened V by 3 bases and J by 4 bases, and 11 bases separated the two germline ends. The CDR3 nucleotides are TGTGCCAGCAGCGCCCCGAACAGATACGAGCAGTACTTC. This translates into CASSAPNRYEQYF. The full variable domain, completed using reference TRBV9 and TRBJ2-7, is DSGVTQTPKHLITATGQRVTLRCSPRSGDLSVYWYQQSLDQGLQFLIQYYNGEERAKGNILERFSAQQFPDLHSELNLSSLELGDSALYFCASSAPNRYEQYFGPGTRLTVT.

The chain links TRBV6-5 to TRBJ2-1, with D tentatively TRBD2 (6 bases). The CDR3 consists of 13 residues. Trimming pared 1 base from V and 9 bases from J, leaving 10 bases between. Germline-derived CDR1 and CDR2 are MNHEY and SVGAGI. Written as DNA, the CDR3 is TGTGCCAGCAGTTACTGGGCGGGGTCTGAGCAGTTCTTC. It codes for CASSYWAGSEQFF.

The gene calls are TRBV27 and TRBJ2-7, with 7 bases lining up with TRBD1. From germline, CDR1 is MNHEY and CDR2 SMNVEV (reference sequence). There are 15 residues in the CDR3. Trimming at V came to 3 bases and at J to 2 bases, leaving 7 bases not matched to a gene. The CDR3: CASSFLRTGPYEQYF. The CDR3 region has the DNA TGTGCCAGCAGTTTCCTCAGGACAGGTCCCTACGAGCAGTACTTC.

Note on this clone: This specimen includes other DNA sequences encoding the same CDR3. The chain joins TRBV5-1 to TRBJ2-3, with unresolved D. Trimming stripped 1 base from V and 2 bases from J, with 2 bases between. Germline assignment: CDR1 SGHRS and CDR2 YFSETQ. The CDR3 loop spans 12 amino acids. The CDR3 coding sequence is TGCGCCAGCAGCTTGCACACAGATACGCAGTATTTT. It yields the protein CASSLHTDTQYF. Based on the CDR3 plus reference TRBV5-1 and TRBJ2-3, the full variable domain is KAGVTQTPRYLIKTRGQQVTLSCSPISGHRSVSWYQQTPGQGLQFLFEYFSETQRNKGNFPGRFSGRQFSNSRSEMNVSTLELGDSALYLCASSLHTDTQYFGPGTRLTVL.

The genes are TRBV5-5 and TRBJ2-7; tentative D call: TRBD1 (5 bases). The CDR3 sequence is 14 residues long. Germline V CDR1 and CDR2: SGHKS, YYEKEE (reference sequence). V lost 4 bases, J lost 5 bases, and 16 bases lay in between. The CDR3: CASSQGAGNHEQYF. Here the CDR3 DNA reads TGTGCCAGCAGCCAAGGGGCAGGGAACCACGAGCAGTACTTC.

The rearrangement links TRBV5-1 to TRBJ2-7; D is uncertain. CDR3 length: 15 amino acids. CDR1 is SGHRS and CDR2 is YFSETQ in the germline V gene. Trimming left V 5 bases short and J 3 bases short, with 18 bases between. The CDR3 loop reads CASRATPLTFYEQYF. The CDR3 coding sequence is TGCGCCAGCAGGGCCACCCCCCTTACTTTCTACGAGCAGTACTTC.

V gene TRBV19 combines with J gene TRBJ2-3; no firm D call. Trimming cost V 6 bases and J 2 bases, with 9 bases left between them. The CDR3 is made up of 13 amino acids. Germline V lookup: CDR1 LNHDA, CDR2 SQIVND (reference sequence). In DNA, the CDR3 is TGTGCCAGTAGGCAGCCGAACACAGATACGCAGTATTTT. Protein: CASRQPNTDTQYF.

J is TRBJ2-7 and V is TRBV27, with D perhaps TRBD1 or TRBD2 (5 bases each). The ends were cut back, 2 bases at V and 2 bases at J, with 10 bases in the middle. Germline V lookup: CDR1 MNHEY, CDR2 SMNVEV (reference sequence). The CDR3 consists of 14 residues. CDR3 DNA sequence: TGTGCCAGCAGTTTACAACTGGGACCCTACGAGCAGTACTTC. This translates into CASSLQLGPYEQYF.

Comments on this clone: Other nucleotide sequences from this sample produce the same CDR3. The chain is built from TRBV9 and TRBJ2-3; TRBD1 agrees at 7 bases. CDR1 is SGDLS, CDR2 YYNGEE, per germline. The V segment lost 0 bases and the J segment 5 bases; nucleotides outside the gene matches: 3. CDR3 length: 14 amino acids. CDR3 amino acids: CASSVGPGGDTQYF. DNA of the CDR3: TGTGCCAGCAGCGTAGGTCCAGGGGGAGATACGCAGTATTTT.

V is TRBV6-1 and J is TRBJ2-2; 10 bases fit TRBD2. V was pared by 6 bases and J by 5 bases, with 9 bases of the junction left unmatched. Germline CDR1 is MNHNS and CDR2 is SASEGT. The CDR3 runs to 16 residues. The CDR3 here is CASRELAGRMTGELFF. The DNA of the CDR3 is TGTGCCAGCAGAGAACTAGCGGGACGTATGACCGGGGAGCTGTTTTTT.

This rearrangement joins TRBV18 to TRBJ1-1; TRBD1 might be the D (5 bases). Trimming removed 3 bases at V and 1 base at J, with 12 bases between. This CDR3 spans 15 amino acids. The germline CDR1 and CDR2 sequences are KGHSH and LQKENI. The CDR3 region has the DNA TGTGCCAGCTCACCCGGGGCAGACACGAACACTGAAGCTTTCTTT. Amino acids: CASSPGADTNTEAFF.

Worth noting for this clone: The sample contains more than one DNA sequence encoding this CDR3. J is TRBJ2-7 and V is TRBV5-4; 7 bases line up with TRBD1. Germline lookup yields CDR1 SGHNT and CDR2 YYREEE (reference sequence). V was pared by 4 bases and J by 0 bases, with 4 bases of the junction left unmatched. This CDR3 region has 14 residues. CDR3 DNA sequence: TGTGCCAGCAGCCCGGGACAGAGCTCCTACGAGCAGTACTTC. Translating it yields CASSPGQSSYEQYF.

This clone appeared a single time. The chain carries TRBV5-1 and TRBJ2-1; a possible D gene is TRBD2 (6 bases). Germline assignment: CDR1 SGHRS and CDR2 YFSETQ. The CDR3 consists of 15 residues. V was shortened by 3 bases and J by 12 bases, with 22 bases between the two germline ends. The CDR3 bases are TGCGCCAGCAGCTCGACGGGGACCGGCGGGGAATGGCAGTTCTTC. Protein sequence: CASSSTGTGGEWQFF.

CDR3 region: CASSLPGRSYGYTF. Written as DNA, the CDR3 is TGTGCCAGCAGCTTGCCAGGACGGAGTTATGGCTACACCTTC. The chain uses TRBV5-6 and TRBJ1-2; no reliable D call. V was trimmed by 1 base and J by 5 bases, leaving 12 bases between them. CDR1 and CDR2 (germline): SGHDT, YYEEEE. The CDR3 totals 14 residues.

The V gene is TRBV30, the J gene TRBJ1-2; TRBD1 might be the D (5 bases). The CDR3 is 13 amino acids. Germline V gene data show CDR1 as GTSNPN and CDR2 as SVGIG (reference sequence). Trimming removed 1 base at V and 7 bases at J, with 13 bases between. The CDR3 loop reads CAWSGGRTGGYTF. The DNA of the CDR3 is TGTGCCTGGAGTGGGGGACGTACGGGTGGCTACACCTTC. Together with reference TRBV30 and TRBJ1-2, the CDR3 gives the full variable domain: SQTIHQWPATLVQPVGSPLSLECTVEGTSNPNLYWYRQAAGRGLQLLFYSVGIGQISSEVPQNLSASRPQDRQFILSSKKLLLSDSGFYLCAWSGGRTGGYTFGSGTRLTVV.

This clone has a single count. The chain couples TRBV18 to TRBJ2-7; 11 bases map to TRBD2. Germline CDR1 and CDR2: KGHSH and LQKENI. The CDR3 is 15 residues long. The V gene end was trimmed by 3 bases and the J gene end by 2 bases; junction bases not matched to a gene: 3. The CDR3 loop is CASSPGGLAAYEQYF. The DNA of the CDR3 is TGTGCCAGCTCACCCGGGGGACTAGCGGCCTACGAGCAGTACTTC.

CDR3 nucleotides: TGCGCCAGCAGCCGTCAAGCGGGAGGGGCCACAGATACGCAGTATTTT. Encoded protein: CASSRQAGGATDTQYF. The rearrangement uses TRBV5-1 and TRBJ2-3; 10 bases are a match to TRBD2. Looked up from germline, CDR1 is SGHRS and CDR2 is YFSETQ. J was trimmed by 2 bases and V by 4 bases; bases with no gene match: 7. The CDR3 runs 16 residues.

The rearrangement uses TRBV4-2 and TRBJ2-5; the match to TRBD2 covers 8 bases. This CDR3 has 16 residues. V shed 1 base and J 5 bases; nucleotides not matched to a gene: 9. In germline, CDR1 is LGHNA, CDR2 YNFKEQ. The CDR3 DNA follows: TGTGCCAGCAGCCAAGTAAGCGGGGGCGTAGGTGAGACCCAGTACTTC. Residues: CASSQVSGGVGETQYF.